The 18 T cell receptor beta chains in this list originate from one sample, sequenced in a study of T cells in Graves' hyperthyroidism and ophthalmopathy. Template material for amplifying TCR beta CDR3 regions consisted of RNA transcripts. The HTBI primer set was used in a first-round RT-PCR of the TCR CDR3. TCRdb reanalysed the multiplex PCR reads using MiXCR and keeps one entry per CDR3 protein. This sample carries approximately 610,000 distinct CDR3 sequences, roughly 14% of them seen once, and the ten largest clones take around 4.1%. Sequenced material: blood. Receptors were obtained from a woman in her thirties or forties with Graves' ophthalmopathy.

This clonotype showed up just a few times. This rearrangement joins TRBV3-1 to TRBJ1-1, with unresolved D. The CDR3 is made up of 16 amino acids. Germline V gene sequence: CDR1 LGHDT, CDR2 YNNKEL (reference sequence). V was pared by 1 base and J by 5 bases, with 17 bases between. CDR3 sequence: CASSQVGQDAVTEAFF. DNA for the CDR3: TGTGCCAGCAGCCAAGTCGGGCAGGATGCCGTGACTGAAGCTTTCTTT.

This clonotype was found many times. The chain links TRBV28 to TRBJ1-3; D is uncertain. The CDR3 is made up of 14 amino acids. Germline V gene sequence: CDR1 MDHEN, CDR2 SYDVKM. V lost 2 bases and J 1 base, leaving 6 bases between the germline ends. Written as DNA, the CDR3 is TGTGCCAGCAGTTTAACGCGGTCTGGAAACACCATATATTTT. This sequence encodes CASSLTRSGNTIYF.

This clonotype was seen at least ten times. V is TRBV15 and J is TRBJ1-1; D not certain. V lost 0 bases and J 1 base, leaving 6 bases between the germline ends. Germline V lookup: CDR1 LNHNV, CDR2 YYDKDF (reference sequence). The CDR3 has 14 residues. The CDR3 is CATSRDFGNTEAFF. The CDR3 DNA is TGTGCCACCAGCAGAGATTTTGGGAACACTGAAGCTTTCTTT. The variable domain in full, with the rest retrieved from reference TRBV15 and TRBJ1-1, is DAMVIQNPRYQVTQFGKPVTLSCSQTLNHNVMYWYQQKSSQAPKLLFHYYDKDFNNEADTPDNFQSRRPNTSFCFLDIRSPGLGDTAMYLCATSRDFGNTEAFFGQGTRLTVV.

This clonotype was observed many times. The chain has TRBV6-5 and TRBJ2-7; 12 positions match TRBD2. The CDR3 sequence is 13 residues long. With V trimmed by 10 bases and J by 4 bases, 5 bases remained unmatched. Germline V gene lookup returns CDR1 MNHEY and CDR2 SVGAGI. The CDR3 is CAIRLAGAYEQYF. In nucleotides, the CDR3 is TGTGCCATCCGACTAGCGGGGGCGTACGAGCAGTACTTC.

This clonotype was found many times. The chain has TRBV6-2 or TRBV6-3 and TRBJ2-7, with 9 bases that match TRBD1. Germline V gene sequence: CDR1 MNHEY, CDR2 SVGEGT. The CDR3 covers 15 residues. The junction had 9 bases not matched to a gene; V was cut back by 7 bases and J by 2 bases. The DNA of the CDR3 is TGTGCCAGCACTTTCCAGGACAGGGGTCCCTACGAGCAGTACTTC. Protein: CASTFQDRGPYEQYF.

This clonotype was recorded at least ten times. The rearrangement joins TRBV28 to TRBJ2-7, with D maybe TRBD1 (5 bases). The CDR3 sequence is 15 residues long. V lost 7 bases and J lost 0, with 16 bases in between. Germline-derived CDR1 and CDR2 are MDHEN and SYDVKM. Written as DNA, the CDR3 is TGTGCCAGCACCGAAGTGGCCAGGGCCTCCTACGAGCAGTACTTC. It specifies CASTEVARASYEQYF.

This clonotype has at least ten counts. The genes are TRBV6-1 and TRBJ2-7, with D possibly TRBD2 on 6 matching bases. The CDR3 has 14 amino acids. Germline V gene sequence: CDR1 MNHNS, CDR2 SASEGT. V lost 3 bases to trimming and J lost 2 bases, with 11 bases between them. CDR3 loop: CASSEGPGAYEQYF. DNA of the CDR3: TGTGCCAGCAGTGAGGGGCCGGGGGCCTACGAGCAGTACTTC.

This clonotype was recorded at least ten times. This chain connects TRBV14 to TRBJ1-2; the match to TRBD1 covers 8 bases. Germline assignment: CDR1 SGHDN and CDR2 FVKESK. V gave up 4 bases and J gave up 2 bases; unmatched junction bases: 27. The CDR3 consists of 22 residues. Here the CDR3 reads CASSPLRGDRRMVDPGNYGYTF. The CDR3 DNA sequence: TGTGCCAGCAGCCCGCTCAGGGGGGACAGGAGAATGGTTGATCCGGGAAACTATGGCTACACCTTC.

This chain uses TRBV3-1 with TRBJ2-7; 9 bases agree with TRBD1. Germline CDR1 and CDR2: LGHDT and YNNKEL (reference sequence). Unmatched junction bases numbered 9, after V lost 5 bases and J lost 7 bases. The CDR3 has 14 residues. The CDR3 nucleotides are TGTGCCAGCAGCTTTTGGGACAGGGCGGGAGAGCAGTACTTC. This sequence encodes CASSFWDRAGEQYF.

This clonotype came up a few times. The chain links TRBV20-1 to TRBJ1-3, with TRBD1 matching 10 bases. Germline-derived CDR1 and CDR2 are DFQATT and SNEGSKA (reference sequence). The junction had 7 bases not matched to a gene; V was cut back by 5 bases and J by 3 bases. The CDR3 runs 15 residues. CDR3 in amino acids: CSAVTGTGDGNTIYF. CDR3 nucleotides: TGCAGTGCTGTAACCGGGACAGGGGATGGAAACACCATATATTTT.

This clonotype was counted ten times or more. The V call is TRBV7-2, the J call TRBJ2-5, with TRBD2 identical over 8 bases. Unmatched junction bases numbered 6, after V lost 1 base and J lost 5 bases. The CDR3 consists of 15 residues. CDR1 and CDR2 from the germline V gene are SGHTA and FQGNSA. CDR3 protein: CASSLVQREMETQYF. The CDR3 nucleotides are TGTGCCAGCAGCTTAGTACAGCGGGAGATGGAGACCCAGTACTTC.

The table lists this clonotype with many counts. The V call is TRBV7-9, the J call TRBJ2-7, with 7 bases identical to TRBD2. Germline V gene lookup returns CDR1 SEHNR and CDR2 FQNEAQ (reference sequence). The CDR3 is 15 residues long. J lost 5 bases, V lost 4 bases, and 11 bases had no gene match. The CDR3 loop reads CASSSAPGLGDEQYF. The CDR3 region has the DNA TGTGCCAGCAGCTCCGCCCCAGGACTAGGGGACGAGCAGTACTTC.

This clonotype came up many times. The V gene is TRBV29-1, the J gene TRBJ2-7, with D hard to call. V lost 1 base to trimming and J lost 4 bases, with 8 bases between them. The CDR3 sequence is 12 residues long. Germline-derived CDR1 and CDR2 are SQVTM and ANQGSEA. For the CDR3, the DNA is TGCAGCGTTGAAGCTGACGGGTACGAGCAGTACTTC. Its translation: CSVEADGYEQYF.

This clonotype came up many times. The rearrangement uses TRBV7-8 and TRBJ1-3, with D tentatively TRBD1 (6 bases). The CDR3 extends over 14 amino acids. CDR1 and CDR2 from the germline V gene are SGHVS and FQNEAQ. Trimming pared 5 bases from V and 4 bases from J, leaving 12 bases between. CDR3 bases: TGTGCCAGCAGCCTAGGTACAGGGGGAAACACCATATATTTT. This translates into CASSLGTGGNTIYF.

This clonotype was detected many times. V gene TRBV6-1 combines with J gene TRBJ1-1, with 12 bases fitting TRBD1. The CDR3 is made up of 14 amino acids. Germline V gene sequence: CDR1 MNHNS, CDR2 SASEGT. V was clipped by 4 bases and J by 6 bases; unmatched bases: 3. The CDR3 DNA is TGTGCCAGCAGTGGGGACAGGGGGCTCTCTGAAGCTTTCTTT. Its protein is CASSGDRGLSEAFF.

This clonotype was seen many times. The rearrangement joins TRBV5-1 to TRBJ2-7; 7 nucleotides agree with TRBD1. CDR1 and CDR2 from the germline V gene are SGHRS and YFSETQ. The CDR3 totals 14 residues. J lost 3 bases, V lost 5 bases, and 8 bases had no gene match. This chain's CDR3 is CASRIGTANYEQYF. CDR3 DNA: TGCGCCAGCAGGATCGGGACAGCCAACTACGAGCAGTACTTC.

This clonotype came up many times. This sequence joins TRBV6-2 or TRBV6-3 and TRBJ1-1; possible D gene TRBD1, 5 bases. The ends were cut back, 0 bases at V and 7 bases at J, with 9 bases in the middle. CDR3 length: 13 residues. CDR1 and CDR2 from the germline V gene are MNHEY and SVGEGT. As DNA, the CDR3 is TGTGCCAGCAGTTACTCGGGGCGGGATGAAGCTTTCTTT. Its translation: CASSYSGRDEAFF.

The chain couples TRBV20-1 to TRBJ2-7, with D possibly TRBD1 on 6 matching bases. V was clipped by 0 bases and J by 2 bases, with 11 bases between them. The CDR3 runs to 14 residues. CDR1 is DFQATT and CDR2 is SNEGSKA in the germline V gene (reference sequence). The CDR3 nucleotides are TGCAGTGCTAGAGATGCCCAGGGGACCTACGAGCAGTACTTC. Its translation: CSARDAQGTYEQYF.